These 17 T cell receptor beta chains originate from one sample sequenced in a study of blood T cell repertoires in COVID-19. The data were produced by immunoSEQ multiplex PCR, yet TCRdb's version contains in-frame clones alone and is incomplete. The table lists some 390,000 clones, approximately 86% of them singletons. The sequencing sample was made of peripheral blood. These receptors all stem from a human donor in a cohort sampled during active COVID-19.

The V and J genes are TRBV9 and TRBJ2-3, with D possibly matching TRBD1 (5 bases). V was trimmed by 3 bases and J by 0 bases, leaving 8 bases between them. The CDR3 has 14 amino acids. The germline V gene encodes CDR1 SGDLS and CDR2 YYNGEE. The CDR3 loop is CASSGGHSTDTQYF. The CDR3 coding sequence is TGTGCCAGCAGCGGCGGACATAGCACAGATACGCAGTATTTT. The variable domain in full, completed from reference TRBV9 and TRBJ2-3, reads DSGVTQTPKHLITATGQRVTLRCSPRSGDLSVYWYQQSLDQGLQFLIQYYNGEERAKGNILERFSAQQFPDLHSELNLSSLELGDSALYFCASSGGHSTDTQYFGPGTRLTVL.

Only a few counts were recorded for this clone. The rearrangement joins TRBV2 to TRBJ2-2; D not resolved. The germline V and J ends were trimmed by 2 bases and 1 base, with 5 bases remaining between them. Germline CDR1 reads SNHLY; CDR2 reads FYNNEI. The CDR3 sequence is 14 residues long. The CDR3 DNA is TGTGCCAGCAGTGAACAGGAGAACACCGGGGAGCTGTTTTTT. This codes for CASSEQENTGELFF.

The CDR3 DNA is TGTGCCAGCAGCGTCGGGAATTCCGGGGAGCTGTTTTTT. Its protein product is CASSVGNSGELFF. The rearrangement links TRBV7-2 to TRBJ2-2; maybe TRBD2 (5 bases). Germline V gives CDR1 SGHTA, CDR2 FQGNSA. The CDR3 extends over 13 amino acids. Between the trimmed V and J ends, which lost 5 bases and 6 bases, there was a span of 10 bases.

This sequence joins TRBV7-9 and TRBJ1-6; D might be TRBD1 (5 bases). The CDR3 runs 14 residues. Germline lookup yields CDR1 SEHNR and CDR2 FQNEAQ (reference sequence). The V end lost 3 bases, the J end lost 14 bases, and 17 bases lay between the germline ends. CDR3 nucleotides: TGTGCCAGCAGCTTGTCAGGTGGGGCTGGGGCCCTCCACTTT. Protein: CASSLSGGAGALHF.

The V gene is TRBV5-8, the J gene TRBJ2-3, with a tentative D call TRBD2 (5 bases). This CDR3 contains 14 residues. The V gene's germline CDR1 is SGHTS and CDR2 YDEGEE. Trimming cost V 8 bases and J 4 bases, with 17 bases left between them. The CDR3 loop reads CASTRGEDPDTQYF. The CDR3 DNA follows: TGTGCCAGTACCCGGGGAGAGGACCCAGATACGCAGTATTTT. The full variable domain, with the rest looked up from reference TRBV5-8 and TRBJ2-3, is EAGVTQSPTHLIKTRGQQATLRCSPISGHTSVYWYQQALGLGLQFLLWYDEGEERNRGNFPPRFSGRQFPNYSSELNVNALELEDSALYLCASTRGEDPDTQYFGPGTRLTVL.

The chain links TRBV18 to TRBJ2-2; 9 positions match TRBD2. The J segment lost 1 base and the V segment lost 3 bases, leaving 3 bases of the junction unmatched. Germline values: CDR1 KGHSH, CDR2 LQKENI. The CDR3 has 16 amino acids. CDR3 sequence reads: CASSPGLAVNTGELFF. CDR3 DNA sequence: TGTGCCAGCTCACCGGGACTAGCAGTGAACACCGGGGAGCTGTTTTTT.

V gene TRBV6-1 combines with J gene TRBJ2-7; 10 bases line up with TRBD2. V shed 3 bases, J shed 4 bases, and the junction held 6 bases outside the gene matches. The germline V gene encodes CDR1 MNHNS and CDR2 SASEGT. The CDR3 runs 15 residues. The CDR3 sequence is CASSELAGVKYEQYF. Written as DNA, the CDR3 is TGTGCCAGCAGTGAGCTAGCGGGAGTGAAATACGAGCAGTACTTC.

The chain combines TRBV19 with TRBJ2-4; 12 positions match TRBD2. The germline V gene encodes CDR1 LNHDA and CDR2 SQIVND (reference sequence). Trimming took 8 bases from V and 6 from J; bases not matched to a gene: 2. The CDR3 runs to 13 residues. The CDR3 region is CASGGLAGNIQYF. The CDR3 region has the DNA TGTGCCAGTGGGGGACTAGCGGGAAACATTCAGTACTTC.

This clone was counted a few times. The CDR3 spells CAWSGDRGHIEQYF. The CDR3 DNA follows: TGTGCCTGGAGTGGAGACAGGGGGCATATCGAGCAGTACTTC. This chain links TRBV30 with TRBJ2-7, with TRBD1 matching over 10 bases. Germline CDR1 is GTSNPN and CDR2 is SVGIG (reference sequence). Trimming cost V 1 base and J 6 bases; bases outside gene matches: 6. This CDR3 is built from 14 residues.

The chain carries TRBV7-8 and TRBJ1-5; D ambiguous. This CDR3 region has 15 residues. Trimming removed 1 base from V and 8 bases from J, with 15 bases in between. Germline CDR1 reads SGHVS; CDR2 reads FQNEAQ. The CDR3 here is CASSLEMEGGEPQHF. The DNA for the CDR3 is TGTGCCAGCAGCTTAGAAATGGAGGGTGGTGAGCCCCAGCATTTT.

The CDR3 DNA sequence: TGTGCCAGCAGCTTAGCCGCGGTACAGGGAATGAATGAGCAGTTCTTC. Protein sequence: CASSLAAVQGMNEQFF. The chain combines TRBV7-2 with TRBJ2-1; tentatively, D is TRBD1 (6 bases). The CDR3 is 16 residues long. CDR1 is SGHTA and CDR2 is FQGNSA in the germline V gene. V gave up 0 bases and J gave up 7 bases, with 16 bases separating them.

The genes are TRBV20-1 and TRBJ2-7; D is uncertain. The CDR3 runs 11 residues. CDR1 DFQATT and CDR2 SNEGSKA come from the germline V gene (reference sequence). V lost 3 bases and J 6 bases, leaving 9 bases between the germline ends. CDR3 loop: CSASTEREQYF. CDR3 nucleotides: TGCAGTGCTAGCACCGAGCGCGAGCAGTACTTC.

The chain employs TRBV5-5 and TRBJ2-7, with TRBD2 matching over 7 bases. V was pared by 5 bases and J by 2 bases, with 7 bases of the junction left unmatched. Germline V gene sequence: CDR1 SGHKS, CDR2 YYEKEE (reference sequence). The CDR3 runs to 14 residues. The CDR3: CASSTGGAAYEQYF. Here the CDR3 DNA reads TGTGCCAGCAGTACGGGGGGTGCTGCCTACGAGCAGTACTTC.

This sequence joins TRBV5-6 and TRBJ2-2; D uncertain. The germline V gene encodes CDR1 SGHDT and CDR2 YYEEEE. V was pared by 2 bases and J by 1 base, with 12 bases between. This CDR3 region has 16 residues. The CDR3 here is CASSFSLTRNTGELFF. CDR3 DNA sequence: TGTGCCAGCAGCTTTTCCCTGACTCGGAACACCGGGGAGCTGTTTTTT.

This chain joins TRBV19 and TRBJ2-7; no reliable D call. The CDR3 loop spans 14 amino acids. Trimming took off 3 bases at V and 2 bases at J, with 11 bases between the two ends. In germline, CDR1 is LNHDA, CDR2 SQIVND (reference sequence). The CDR3 spells CASSMSSATYEQYF. CDR3 DNA sequence: TGTGCCAGTAGTATGTCTAGTGCAACCTACGAGCAGTACTTC.

This clone occurred once. The chain links TRBV9 to TRBJ2-5; 9 nucleotides line up with TRBD1. The V and J ends lost 4 bases and 5 bases, in that order; junction bases with no gene match: 15. Germline CDR1 SGDLS, CDR2 YYNGEE. CDR3 length: 17 amino acids. In DNA, the CDR3 is TGTGCCAGCAGCACACGAACGGGGACAGGGTTAAACGAGACCCAGTACTTC. It yields the protein CASSTRTGTGLNETQYF. Complete variable domain (other parts from reference TRBV9 and TRBJ2-5): DSGVTQTPKHLITATGQRVTLRCSPRSGDLSVYWYQQSLDQGLQFLIQYYNGEERAKGNILERFSAQQFPDLHSELNLSSLELGDSALYFCASSTRTGTGLNETQYFGPGTRLLVL.

V is TRBV6-5 and J is TRBJ2-1, with TRBD2 identical over 12 bases. V lost 8 bases to trimming and J lost 15 bases; unmatched junction nucleotides: 17. Germline loops: CDR1 MNHEY, CDR2 SVGAGI. The CDR3 contains 15 residues. The CDR3 protein is CASARPGLAGAGGFF. CDR3 DNA sequence: TGTGCCAGCGCCCGCCCGGGACTAGCGGGTGCCGGTGGGTTCTTC.